This entry lists 28 T cell receptor beta chains sequenced from one sample in a study of blood T cell repertoires in COVID-19 (dated by TCRdb to 2018 to 2020). The library was produced with the immunoSEQ multiplex PCR assay. In TCRdb, the immuneACCESS table is reduced to in-frame sequences with V and J assigned. These tables do not hold every clone; where another copy was compared, an unresolved V gene accounts for under half, and the others remain unexplained. Recorded for this sample are 200,000 to 300,000 clones; roughly nine tenths of them occurred a single time. The ten largest clones take up around 9.1% of the sample. Sequencing was done on a sample of peripheral blood. The receptors originated from a man aged 40-55 years who had recovered from COVID-19.

This clone was seen once. The chain joins TRBV5-1 to TRBJ2-5; D call uncertain. The germline V gene has CDR1 SGHRS and CDR2 YFSETQ. The V gene lost 0 bases and the J gene lost 5 bases, with 14 bases spanning the gap. The CDR3 is 15 residues long. CDR3 sequence: CASSLDSAPRETQYF. The CDR3 coding sequence is TGCGCCAGCAGCTTGGATAGTGCGCCGAGGGAGACCCAGTACTTC.

The rearrangement joins TRBV7-2 to TRBJ2-7, with D perhaps TRBD1 (6 bases). The V end lost 5 bases, the J end lost 1 base, and 12 bases lay between the germline ends. The CDR3 has 14 amino acids. Germline lookup yields CDR1 SGHTA and CDR2 FQGNSA. CDR3 protein: CASSQRTVSYEQYF. DNA of the CDR3: TGTGCCAGCAGCCAGCGGACAGTATCCTACGAGCAGTACTTC.

The chain employs TRBV29-1 and TRBJ1-2, with 10 bases that match TRBD1. The CDR3 consists of 14 residues. Per the germline V gene, CDR1 is SQVTM and CDR2 is ANQGSEA. J lost 3 bases, V lost 7 bases, and 8 bases had no gene match. The CDR3 nucleotides are TGCAGCGCACCCCATGGACAGGGGGACTATGGCTACACCTTC. Translating it yields CSAPHGQGDYGYTF.

The chain recombines TRBV11-2 with TRBJ2-2; D may be TRBD2 (5 bases). Trimming took 6 bases from V and 8 from J, leaving 13 bases between them. The CDR3 totals 13 residues. Germline V gene sequence: CDR1 SGHAT, CDR2 FQNNGV. CDR3 in DNA: TGTGCCAGCAGAAAACCCGGCGGGGGGGAGCTGTTTTTT. This translates into CASRKPGGGELFF.

In its sample, this clone was seen once. The chain is built from TRBV10-3 and TRBJ1-5, with 8 positions matching TRBD1. The CDR3 loop spans 15 amino acids. Germline V gene lookup returns CDR1 ENHRY and CDR2 SYGVKD. V shed 10 bases, J shed 5 bases, and the junction held 13 bases outside the gene matches. The CDR3 sequence is CASADGDRLYQPQHF. In DNA form, the CDR3 reads TGTGCCAGCGCGGACGGGGACAGGTTATATCAGCCCCAGCATTTT.

The V and J genes are TRBV4-2 and TRBJ2-4; D perhaps matches TRBD2 (6 bases). The length of the CDR3 is 14 residues. Deletions cut 0 bases from V and 8 bases from J, with 11 bases between. Germline CDR1 is LGHNA and CDR2 is YNFKEQ. For the CDR3, the DNA is TGTGCCAGCAGCCAAGATTTGCGGAGGGACATTCAGTACTTC. Translation: CASSQDLRRDIQYF.

V usage is TRBV5-1 and J usage is TRBJ2-3, with 8 positions matching TRBD2. From germline, CDR1 is SGHRS and CDR2 YFSETQ. V trimming: 1 base; J trimming: 2 bases; junction bases outside the gene matches: 9. This CDR3 comprises 17 residues. CDR3 nucleotide sequence: TGCGCCAGCAGCTTGACTACTAGCGGCTACGCCACAGATACGCAGTATTTT. Its translation: CASSLTTSGYATDTQYF.

The V and J genes are TRBV7-9 and TRBJ2-1; 9 positions agree with TRBD2. V was clipped by 5 bases and J by 1 base; unmatched bases: 9. CDR1 is SEHNR and CDR2 is FQNEAQ in the germline V gene (reference sequence). This CDR3 is built from 17 residues. CDR3 sequence (DNA): TGTGCCAGCAGCCCTGGGGCGGGAGGGGGGTCCTACAATGAGCAGTTCTTC. It translates to CASSPGAGGGSYNEQFF.

The CDR3 spells CSVGTGLNTEAFF. Written as DNA, the CDR3 is TGCAGCGTGGGGACAGGGCTGAACACTGAAGCTTTCTTT. The chain carries TRBV29-1 and TRBJ1-1, with 9 bases fitting TRBD1. Per the germline V gene, CDR1 is SQVTM and CDR2 is ANQGSEA. The V and J ends lost 6 bases and 0 bases, in that order; junction bases with no gene match: 2. This CDR3 has 13 amino acids.

This clone appeared once. V and J are TRBV5-1 and TRBJ1-5; the D gene is possibly TRBD1 (5 bases). This CDR3 is built from 13 residues. The V end was cut by 3 bases, the J end by 7 bases, with 11 bases between. Germline lookup yields CDR1 SGHRS and CDR2 YFSETQ. In DNA, the CDR3 is TGCGCCAGCAGCTCCCAGGGTGGGCAGCCCCAGCATTTT. Translating it yields CASSSQGGQPQHF.

The CDR3 loop reads CASSPQGRKGQPQHF. CDR3 coding DNA: TGTGCCAGCAGCCCGCAGGGGCGAAAGGGTCAGCCCCAGCATTTT. V usage is TRBV9 and J usage is TRBJ1-5, with D possibly matching TRBD1 (6 bases). From germline, CDR1 is SGDLS and CDR2 YYNGEE. The CDR3 spans 15 residues. V was trimmed by 4 bases and J by 6 bases, leaving 17 bases between them.

CDR3 sequence: CASSSLVAYEQYF. The CDR3 DNA is TGTGCCAGCAGCTCCCTGGTCGCGTACGAGCAGTACTTC. This chain connects TRBV7-8 to TRBJ2-7; D is unresolved. The CDR3 sequence is 13 residues long. With 4 bases removed from V and 4 bases from J, the gap between germline ends came to 11 bases. CDR1 is SGHVS, CDR2 FQNEAQ, per germline.

The chain combines TRBV2 with TRBJ2-7, with 7 nucleotides matching TRBD2. The V and J ends lost 7 bases and 11 bases, in that order; junction bases with no gene match: 14. Germline V gene data show CDR1 as SNHLY and CDR2 as FYNNEI. The CDR3 is made up of 13 amino acids. In DNA form, the CDR3 reads TGTGCCAGCACCCCCGTCGGACCCCGGGGGGAGTACTTC. This encodes CASTPVGPRGEYF.

The chain combines TRBV6-4 with TRBJ1-2, with D perhaps TRBD1 (5 bases). The CDR3 is 14 residues long. Germline V CDR1 and CDR2: MRHNA, SNTAGT. V was pared by 3 bases and J by 1 base, with 9 bases between. CDR3 sequence reads: CASSERQGNYGYTF. The CDR3 bases are TGTGCCAGCAGTGAGCGTCAGGGTAACTATGGCTACACCTTC.

The chain couples TRBV30 to TRBJ1-3, with D perhaps TRBD1 (5 bases). This CDR3 contains 13 residues. Germline values: CDR1 GTSNPN, CDR2 SVGIG (reference sequence). V was trimmed by 4 bases and J by 7 bases, leaving 14 bases between them. In DNA, the CDR3 is TGTGCCTGGACCGCCGCGGGGGGGAACACCATATATTTT. It encodes CAWTAAGGNTIYF.

V is TRBV4-1 and J is TRBJ2-1, with 9 bases matching TRBD2. V was pared by 0 bases and J by 2 bases, with 8 bases of the junction left unmatched. CDR1 and CDR2 from the germline V gene are MGHRA and YSYEKL. The CDR3 has 18 residues. The CDR3 coding sequence is TGCGCCAGCAGCCAAGACGCAGCGGGGGGCGCCCCCTACAATGAGCAGTTCTTC. Translated: CASSQDAAGGAPYNEQFF.

V gene TRBV9 combines with J gene TRBJ1-5; 8 bases are shared with TRBD1. The germline gives CDR1 SGDLS, CDR2 YYNGEE. The CDR3 has 15 residues. V lost 4 bases, J lost 2 bases, and 5 bases stayed unmatched. Written as DNA, the CDR3 is TGTGCCAGCAGCTTTGGGACAGGAGGCAATCAGCCCCAGCATTTT. Protein: CASSFGTGGNQPQHF.

The gene calls are TRBV7-9 and TRBJ1-1, with D possibly matching TRBD1 (6 bases). V was trimmed by 1 base and J by 5 bases, leaving 14 bases between them. Per germline, CDR1 SEHNR and CDR2 FQNEAQ (reference sequence). CDR3 length: 15 amino acids. Here the CDR3 DNA reads TGTGCCAGCAGCTTAGAAGCCAGGGGAGAGACTGAAGCTTTCTTT. Translation gives CASSLEARGETEAFF.

The chain links TRBV12-5 to TRBJ2-1; 9 positions match TRBD2. Germline CDR1 LGHNT, CDR2 FRNRAP. This CDR3 is 15 amino acids long. V shed 3 bases, J shed 9 bases, and the junction held 9 bases outside the gene matches. Here the CDR3 reads CASGLPAGGRGEQFF. The DNA for the CDR3 is TGTGCTAGTGGTTTACCAGCGGGGGGCCGGGGTGAGCAGTTCTTC.

This clone was detected once. The V and J genes are TRBV5-1 and TRBJ2-7, with D uncertain. This CDR3 comprises 16 residues. Trimming left V 4 bases short and J 5 bases short, with 22 bases between. Germline loops: CDR1 SGHRS, CDR2 YFSETQ. CDR3 in amino acids: CASSRSRLPSTHEQYF. CDR3 bases: TGCGCCAGCAGCCGCAGCAGGCTCCCATCCACCCACGAGCAGTACTTC.

The V call is TRBV12-3 or TRBV12-4, the J call TRBJ1-4; D call uncertain. Trimming stripped 5 bases from V and 11 bases from J, with 15 bases between. The CDR3 totals 13 residues. Here the CDR3 DNA reads TGTGCCAGCAGTACCGGGGTAACGTCGAAACTGTTTTTT. This sequence encodes CASSTGVTSKLFF.

The chain links TRBV9 to TRBJ1-6; tentatively, D is TRBD1 (5 bases). Trimming took 4 bases from V and 7 from J, leaving 9 bases between them. The CDR3 covers 13 residues. Germline CDR1 and CDR2: SGDLS and YYNGEE. The DNA of the CDR3 is TGTGCCAGCAGCCCGGGGGACAATTCACCCCTCCACTTT. This encodes CASSPGDNSPLHF.

The J gene is TRBJ2-7, the V gene TRBV5-4, with a possible D match to TRBD2 (6 bases). Trimming removed 4 bases at V and 4 bases at J, with 15 bases between. The CDR3 contains 14 residues. From germline, CDR1 is SGHNT and CDR2 YYREEE (reference sequence). The CDR3 DNA is TGTGCCAGCAGCGCCCGGGACTTACCTTACGAGCAGTACTTC. It yields the protein CASSARDLPYEQYF.

On this clone itself: The junction differs from germline at one of its ends, possibly a read error. This chain joins TRBV7-6 and TRBJ2-1, with TRBD2 matching 7 bases. Germline-derived CDR1 and CDR2 are SGHVS and FNYEAQ. CDR3 length equals 15 residues. The CDR3 DNA sequence: TGTGCCAGCAGCCTAGCGGCCAGCTCCTACAATGAGCAGTTCTTC. Translating it yields CASSLAASSYNEQFF. The full variable domain, in which reference TRBV7-6 and TRBJ2-1 provide the parts outside the CDR3, is GAGVSQSPRYKVTKRGQDVALRCDPISGHVSLYWYRQALGQGPEFLTYFNYEAQQDKSGLPNDRFSAERPEGSISTLTIQRTEQRDSAMYRCASSLAASSYNEQFFGPGTRLTVL.

The rearrangement uses TRBV6-2 or TRBV6-3 and TRBJ2-1; D is uncertain. This CDR3 has 13 amino acids. V was clipped by 5 bases and J by 4 bases, with 9 bases between them. CDR1 is MNHEY and CDR2 is SVGEGT in the germline V gene. The CDR3 nucleotides read TGTGCCAGCAGTGGGCTGTCGTACAATGAGCAGTTCTTC. Its protein is CASSGLSYNEQFF.

The rearrangement links TRBV30 to TRBJ2-7, with TRBD1 matching 11 bases. Germline lookup yields CDR1 GTSNPN and CDR2 SVGIG (reference sequence). The CDR3 length is 13 residues. V shed 5 bases, J shed 8 bases, and the junction held 8 bases outside the gene matches. As DNA, the CDR3 is TGTGCCTGGCAGGGACAGGGGGAGCCCCAGCAGTACTTC. Translation: CAWQGQGEPQQYF.

The gene calls are TRBV19 and TRBJ1-1; D may be TRBD1 (6 bases). CDR1 and CDR2 from the germline V gene are LNHDA and SQIVND (reference sequence). The CDR3 spans 14 residues. Trimming stripped 7 bases from V and 7 bases from J, with 19 bases between. CDR3 DNA sequence: TGTGCCAGTACGTGGACAGACTTATCGGTTGAAGCTTTCTTT. It specifies CASTWTDLSVEAFF.

This chain connects TRBV5-5 to TRBJ2-7; D unresolved. The germline V and J ends were trimmed by 6 bases and 7 bases, with 11 bases remaining between them. Germline lookup yields CDR1 SGHKS and CDR2 YYEKEE (reference sequence). The CDR3 spans 11 residues. The CDR3 bases are TGTGCCAGCAACTACGATTGGGAGCAGTACTTC. The encoded protein is CASNYDWEQYF.